A single sample is the source of the 21 T cell receptor beta chains below, sequenced in a study of blood T cells in healthy people across ages. A sample-barcoded 5' primer and a J-beta primer mix were used in a second PCR of about 6 to 11 cycles. TCRdb analysed the 5' RACE reads with MiXCR anew, one entry per CDR3 protein. The sample consists of 750,000 to 850,000 distinct CDR3 sequences, approximately 25% of them appearing once. The data also belong to a second study, concerning T cells of mothers and their children.

The sequenced sample was blood. The receptors come from a boy aged 5-17 years in good health.

As DNA, the CDR3 is TGTGCCAGCAGTTACAGGGAGGTAGCAAAGGATACGCAGTATTTT. It codes for CASSYREVAKDTQYF. This rearrangement joins TRBV6-5 to TRBJ2-3, with D possibly matching TRBD2 (6 bases). Germline CDR1 and CDR2: MNHEY and SVGAGI. V was trimmed by 2 bases and J by 6 bases, leaving 15 bases between them. There are 15 residues in the CDR3.

This clonotype has just a few counts. The chain recombines TRBV20-1 with TRBJ2-7; D is ambiguous. Per germline, CDR1 DFQATT and CDR2 SNEGSKA (reference sequence). The V end lost 7 bases, the J end lost 6 bases, and 16 bases lay between the germline ends. The length of the CDR3 is 12 residues. The CDR3 sequence: CSGREQTFEQYF. In DNA form, the CDR3 reads TGCAGTGGGAGAGAACAGACATTCGAGCAGTACTTC.

This clonotype was counted a few times. This chain uses TRBV20-1 with TRBJ2-5, with a weak D call TRBD1 (6 bases). The CDR3 covers 12 residues. The V end lost 5 bases, the J end lost 4 bases, and 11 bases lay between the germline ends. CDR1 DFQATT and CDR2 SNEGSKA come from the germline V gene (reference sequence). This CDR3 is CSASTRGETQYF. CDR3 sequence (DNA): TGCAGTGCTTCTACCAGGGGAGAGACCCAGTACTTC.

The table lists this clonotype with a few counts. One end of the junction varies from germline; a read error may be responsible. The chain uses TRBV7-2 and TRBJ2-5; a possible D gene is TRBD2 (6 bases). The CDR3 has 14 residues. Germline V gene sequence: CDR1 SGHTA, CDR2 FQGNSA. In DNA form, the CDR3 reads TGTGCCAGCAGCTCCGGGGACTTCCTGGGCGAGCAGTGCTTC. Protein product: CASSSGDFLGEQCF.

The chain joins TRBV21-1 to TRBJ2-1; the table calls TRBD2, which could not be checked here. TRBV21-1 is a pseudogene locus. This CDR3 comprises 18 residues. CDR3 sequence: CASSKSGVEGGPVNEQFF. DNA of the CDR3: TGTGCCAGCAGCAAATCTGGTGTGGAGGGAGGGCCAGTTAATGAGCAGTTCTTC.

This clonotype was observed a few times. V and J are TRBV15 and TRBJ1-4; D uncertain. The CDR3 length is 14 residues. The germline V gene encodes CDR1 LNHNV and CDR2 YYDKDF (reference sequence). Trimming stripped 0 bases from V and 3 bases from J, with 5 bases between. DNA for the CDR3: TGTGCCACCAGCAGAGAATTAGCTAATGAAAAACTGTTTTTT. This sequence encodes CATSRELANEKLFF.

The chain combines TRBV20-1 with TRBJ2-7, with unresolved D. The germline V and J ends were trimmed by 0 bases and 2 bases, with 17 bases remaining between them. The length of the CDR3 is 16 residues. Germline V CDR1 and CDR2: DFQATT, SNEGSKA (reference sequence). In nucleotides, the CDR3 is TGCAGTGCTAGAGATTTCAACAGCCGAAACACCTACGAGCAGTACTTC. It yields the protein CSARDFNSRNTYEQYF.

The chain has TRBV20-1 and TRBJ2-2, with a possible D match to TRBD2 (6 bases). Germline CDR1 is DFQATT and CDR2 is SNEGSKA (reference sequence). This CDR3 spans 14 amino acids. V lost 5 bases and J 4 bases, leaving 14 bases between the germline ends. The CDR3 is CSAPARRGTGELFF. The CDR3 nucleotides read TGCAGTGCTCCCGCCCGGAGGGGCACCGGGGAGCTGTTTTTT.

On this clonotype: The junction departs from the called germline gene at one end, perhaps through a read error. For the CDR3, the DNA is TGTGCCAGCAGTTCCGACCGACTGCGGGACTTC. Residues: CASSSDRLRDF. The rearrangement joins TRBV28 to TRBJ2-5, with TRBD2 as a possible D gene (5 bases). The CDR3 is 11 amino acids. Germline V CDR1 and CDR2: MDHEN, SYDVKM.

The genes are TRBV4-2 and TRBJ2-7, with D tentatively TRBD2 (5 bases). V was clipped by 4 bases and J by 4 bases, with 14 bases between them. Germline loops: CDR1 LGHNA, CDR2 YNFKEQ. The CDR3 is 14 amino acids. The CDR3 protein is CASSPETTQYEQYF. The CDR3 nucleotides are TGTGCCAGCAGCCCTGAGACTACGCAATACGAGCAGTACTTC.

V gene TRBV28 combines with J gene TRBJ2-7; D unresolved. Deletions cut 6 bases from V and 0 bases from J, with 15 bases between. The CDR3 extends over 15 amino acids. CDR1 and CDR2 (germline): MDHEN, SYDVKM. The CDR3 protein is CASSPQSSSSYEQYF. DNA for the CDR3: TGTGCCAGCAGCCCACAGAGTTCGAGCTCCTACGAGCAGTACTTC.

The chain links TRBV9 to TRBJ2-1, with a weak D call TRBD2 (6 bases). The tail of the sequence fits TRBJ2-7 better, so the J call may be wrong. CDR1 is SGDLS and CDR2 is YYNGEE in the germline V gene. The CDR3 runs to 16 residues. Written as DNA, the CDR3 is TGTGCCAGCAGCGCCAGGACCGGGACTCCTCTGGGGGAGCAGTACTTC. Amino acid sequence: CASSARTGTPLGEQYF.

The chain carries TRBV20-1 and TRBJ2-1, with D possibly matching TRBD2 (6 bases). The CDR3 is made up of 16 amino acids. Germline CDR1 reads DFQATT; CDR2 reads SNEGSKA (reference sequence). V gave up 5 bases and J gave up 1 base, with 18 bases separating them. CDR3 DNA: TGCAGTGCTCAAGGAGGATACGGGAGTTCCTACAATGAGCAGTTCTTC. This translates into CSAQGGYGSSYNEQFF.

In its sample, this clonotype was seen a few times. This rearrangement joins TRBV7-2 to TRBJ2-1; D is uncertain. Gene TRBJ2-7 matches the end of the DNA better, so the J call may be wrong. CDR1 SGHTA and CDR2 FQGNSA come from the germline V gene. The CDR3 covers 13 residues. This CDR3 reads CASRVGLTYEQYF. The CDR3 nucleotides read TGTGCCAGCAGGGTGGGCCTTACCTACGAGCAGTACTTC.

The CDR3 nucleotides read TGTGCCAGCAGTGAATCCCCCACCGCGCCCCAGCATTTT. Its protein is CASSESPTAPQHF. The chain joins TRBV25-1 to TRBJ1-5; D uncertain. CDR1 and CDR2 (germline): MGHDK, SYGVNS. The germline V and J ends were trimmed by 1 base and 9 bases, with 10 bases remaining between them. The CDR3 is 13 amino acids.

This chain links TRBV27 with TRBJ2-7; 10 bases are shared with TRBD1. The ends lost 6 bases at V and 5 bases at J; junction bases unmatched: 10. The CDR3 is made up of 15 amino acids. CDR1 is MNHEY and CDR2 is SMNVEV in the germline V gene (reference sequence). CDR3 nucleotide sequence: TGTGCCAGCAGACCAGACAGGGGGCGTTTTGACGAGCAGTACTTC. Its protein is CASRPDRGRFDEQYF.

This clonotype has only a few counts. The V and J genes are TRBV10-3 and TRBJ2-7; no definite D call. Germline V CDR1 and CDR2: ENHRY, SYGVKD. V lost 2 bases, J lost 0 bases, and 11 bases lay in between. The CDR3 runs to 15 residues. CDR3 DNA sequence: TGTGCCATCAGTGAGATGGCGTCTGTCTCCTACGAGCAGTACTTC. Translation gives CAISEMASVSYEQYF.

The rearrangement links TRBV6-2 or TRBV6-3 to TRBJ1-5; 8 bases are shared with TRBD1. The CDR3 consists of 15 residues. Germline assignment: CDR1 MNHEY and CDR2 SVGEGT. Trimming removed 7 bases from V and 4 bases from J; junction bases left unmatched: 9. The CDR3 spells CASTQDRVVNQPQHF. The CDR3 DNA reads as TGTGCCAGCACCCAGGACAGGGTTGTAAATCAGCCCCAGCATTTT.

This clonotype occurred a few times. The chain couples TRBV11-2 to TRBJ2-3, with D perhaps matching TRBD2 (5 bases). Trimming took off 1 base at V and 0 bases at J, with 11 bases between the two ends. Germline V gene sequence: CDR1 SGHAT, CDR2 FQNNGV. This CDR3 spans 16 amino acids. The CDR3 is CASSLGSGASTDTQYF. In DNA, the CDR3 is TGTGCCAGCAGCTTAGGCAGCGGAGCTAGCACAGATACGCAGTATTTT.

This CDR3 is CSAEGSRGYNEQFF. Here the CDR3 DNA reads TGCAGTGCTGAGGGATCTCGAGGCTACAATGAGCAGTTCTTC. The chain carries TRBV20-1 and TRBJ2-1; D is perhaps TRBD2 (5 bases). The ends were cut back, 5 bases at V and 3 bases at J, with 14 bases in the middle. The CDR3 runs to 14 residues. CDR1 and CDR2 (germline): DFQATT, SNEGSKA (reference sequence).

For this clonotype: The conserved final phenylalanine or tryptophan is absent from the CDR3, which likely points to a read error. This chain connects TRBV4-1 to TRBJ1-5; D remains ambiguous. Looked up from germline, CDR1 is MGHRA and CDR2 is YSYEKL. V was pared by 2 bases and J by 1 base, with 6 bases between. The CDR3 consists of 14 residues. The CDR3 coding sequence is TGCGCCAGCAGCCAATGGAACAGCAATCAGCCCCAGCATCTT. Residues: CASSQWNSNQPQHL.